The 21 T cell receptor beta chains below were found in one sample sequenced in a study of shared clonotypes between healthy human individuals. Measured with immunoSEQ multiplex PCR; TCRdb has only the in-frame clones, and not every one. This sample has roughly 450,000 clones; around 79% occur once, and the top ten carry 10% to 15%. What was sequenced was PBMCs. The receptor source for this set is a woman aged 40-49 years in good health. Some clones in this sample may be carry-over from other donors' samples.

The chain is built from TRBV7-8 and TRBJ2-7; D is possibly TRBD2 (6 bases). The V end lost 5 bases, the J end lost 0 bases, and 20 bases lay between the germline ends. Germline V gene lookup returns CDR1 SGHVS and CDR2 FQNEAQ. This CDR3 region has 17 residues. DNA for the CDR3: TGTGCCAGCAGCCACCCCCCGCGGCGGGATAGCTCCTACGAGCAGTACTTC. Its translation is CASSHPPRRDSSYEQYF.

V gene TRBV5-5 combines with J gene TRBJ2-1; TRBD1 aligns across 7 bases. Trimming took 4 bases from V and 3 from J; bases not matched to a gene: 7. Germline CDR1 is SGHKS and CDR2 is YYEKEE (reference sequence). This CDR3 is built from 15 residues. In DNA form, the CDR3 reads TGTGCCAGCAGCGAGACAGGGAGCTACTACAATGAGCAGTTCTTC. It codes for CASSETGSYYNEQFF.

This chain connects TRBV5-1 to TRBJ2-7, with TRBD1 matching over 7 bases. Per the germline V gene, CDR1 is SGHRS and CDR2 is YFSETQ. V lost 5 bases to trimming and J lost 2 bases; unmatched junction nucleotides: 4. The CDR3 has 13 amino acids. The CDR3, as DNA: TGCGCCAGCAGTATACAGGGGACCTACGAGCAGTACTTC. Translated, it gives CASSIQGTYEQYF. The full variable domain, rest sourced from reference TRBV5-1 and TRBJ2-7, is KAGVTQTPRYLIKTRGQQVTLSCSPISGHRSVSWYQQTPGQGLQFLFEYFSETQRNKGNFPGRFSGRQFSNSRSEMNVSTLELGDSALYLCASSIQGTYEQYFGPGTRLTVT.

This sequence joins TRBV19 and TRBJ2-5, with D perhaps TRBD2 (6 bases). V was shortened by 3 bases and J by 6 bases, with 14 bases between the two germline ends. The CDR3 sequence is 14 residues long. From germline, CDR1 is LNHDA and CDR2 SQIVND (reference sequence). Here the CDR3 DNA reads TGTGCCAGTAGTATCCGCGGGGCGGAACAGACCCAGTACTTC. This gives the protein CASSIRGAEQTQYF. The full variable domain, its missing parts supplied by reference TRBV19 and TRBJ2-5, is DGGITQSPKYLFRKEGQNVTLSCEQNLNHDAMYWYRQDPGQGLRLIYYSQIVNDFQKGDIAEGYSVSREKKESFPLTVTSAQKNPTAFYLCASSIRGAEQTQYFGPGTRLLVL.

This rearrangement joins TRBV6-1 to TRBJ1-4, with 10 bases identical to TRBD1. The germline V gene encodes CDR1 MNHNS and CDR2 SASEGT. With 2 bases clipped from V and 5 bases from J, the junction kept 2 bases outside the gene matches. This CDR3 has 15 residues. CDR3 region: CASSERTGGNEKLFF. CDR3 nucleotides: TGTGCCAGCAGTGAACGGACAGGGGGAAATGAAAAACTGTTTTTT.

The rearrangement uses TRBV28 and TRBJ2-5, with 12 bases aligning to TRBD2. The germline V gene has CDR1 MDHEN and CDR2 SYDVKM. The CDR3 length is 15 residues. Unmatched junction bases numbered 7, after V lost 6 bases and J lost 5 bases. CDR3 bases: TGTGCCAGCAGCCCCGGACTAGCGGGAAAGGAGACCCAGTACTTC. This gives the protein CASSPGLAGKETQYF.

The chain combines TRBV5-1 with TRBJ2-1; 14 bases are shared with TRBD2. The germline V gene has CDR1 SGHRS and CDR2 YFSETQ. With 4 bases clipped from V and 9 bases from J, the junction kept 6 bases outside the gene matches. The length of the CDR3 is 15 residues. CDR3 DNA: TGCGCCAGCAGCGAGGGACTAGCGGGAGTTGGTGAGCAGTTCTTC. This gives the protein CASSEGLAGVGEQFF.

The chain links TRBV7-8 to TRBJ1-3; no definite D call. This CDR3 region has 15 residues. Germline V lookup: CDR1 SGHVS, CDR2 FQNEAQ. V gave up 2 bases and J gave up 0 bases, with 8 bases separating them. The DNA of the CDR3 is TGTGCCAGCAGCTTAACTTTTGGCTCTGGAAACACCATATATTTT. It codes for CASSLTFGSGNTIYF.

This clone was observed a handful of times. The rearrangement uses TRBV30 and TRBJ1-2; D unclear. The germline V and J ends were trimmed by 4 bases and 4 bases, with 13 bases remaining between them. Per germline, CDR1 GTSNPN and CDR2 SVGIG (reference sequence). This CDR3 has 13 residues. The CDR3 DNA follows: TGTGCCTGGACAGAGGATGGCTCCTATGGCTACACCTTC. It specifies CAWTEDGSYGYTF.

This clone was seen a single time. The rearrangement uses TRBV7-3 and TRBJ2-2; 10 positions agree with TRBD2. In germline, CDR1 is SGHTA, CDR2 FQGTGA. The CDR3 covers 17 residues. The V and J ends lost 0 bases and 6 bases, in that order; junction bases with no gene match: 7. As DNA, the CDR3 is TGTGCCAGCAGCTTAACCCCTAGCGGGAGTCTAGCCGGGGAGCTGTTTTTT. This sequence encodes CASSLTPSGSLAGELFF. Using reference TRBV7-3 and TRBJ2-2 for the parts outside the CDR3, the full variable domain is GAGVSQTPSNKVTEKGKYVELRCDPISGHTALYWYRQSLGQGPEFLIYFQGTGAADDSGLPNDRFFAVRPEGSVSTLKIQRTERGDSAVYLCASSLTPSGSLAGELFFGEGSRLTVL.

This clone turned up a few times. This chain joins TRBV28 and TRBJ1-4; D is unresolved. The CDR3 runs to 15 residues. V shed 2 bases and J shed 6 bases, with 13 bases lying between them. Looked up from germline, CDR1 is MDHEN and CDR2 is SYDVKM. The CDR3 sequence: CASSLLARSYEKLFF. The CDR3 bases are TGTGCCAGCAGTTTACTCGCCCGGTCCTATGAAAAACTGTTTTTT.

The chain links TRBV21-1 to TRBJ2-7; no DNA check was done on the table's D call, TRBD2. TRBV21-1 is assigned pseudogene status. The CDR3 loop spans 14 amino acids. The CDR3 DNA reads as TGTGCCAGCAGCAAAGTTGAGAAAAACTACGAGCAGTACTTC. Its translation is CASSKVEKNYEQYF.

The V gene is TRBV10-3, the J gene TRBJ1-1; 7 bases align to TRBD1. The length of the CDR3 is 14 residues. Germline V gives CDR1 ENHRY, CDR2 SYGVKD. V gave up 6 bases and J gave up 5 bases; unmatched junction bases: 9. CDR3 region: CAISQQGRGTEAFF. The CDR3 DNA follows: TGTGCCATCAGCCAACAGGGGAGGGGGACTGAAGCTTTCTTT.

The chain employs TRBV7-9 and TRBJ2-7; D may be TRBD1 (6 bases). V was clipped by 4 bases and J by 2 bases, with 24 bases between them. The CDR3 spans 18 residues. Germline CDR1 SEHNR, CDR2 FQNEAQ (reference sequence). In DNA form, the CDR3 reads TGTGCCAGCAGCTCTGGGGGCGCGACACCGGGACACACCTACGAGCAGTACTTC. Its translation: CASSSGGATPGHTYEQYF.

This chain links TRBV27 with TRBJ2-3; the D call may be TRBD1 or TRBD2 (5 bases each). This CDR3 is 17 amino acids long. Trimming left V 4 bases short and J 5 bases short, with 22 bases between. Per germline, CDR1 MNHEY and CDR2 SMNVEV (reference sequence). CDR3 residues: CASSSMIPGPQGDTQYF. CDR3 in DNA: TGTGCCAGCAGTTCGATGATACCGGGACCCCAGGGAGATACGCAGTATTTT.

This clone was seen at least ten times. The J gene is TRBJ2-7, the V gene TRBV5-4, with 8 bases lining up with TRBD2. The CDR3 is 15 residues long. V shed 1 base, J shed 1 base, and the junction held 4 bases outside the gene matches. CDR1 SGHNT and CDR2 YYREEE come from the germline V gene (reference sequence). As DNA, the CDR3 is TGTGCCAGCAGCTTGAGTAGCGGGATTTCCTACGAGCAGTACTTC. Its translation: CASSLSSGISYEQYF.

In this sample, this clone turned up a few times. The chain links TRBV2 to TRBJ2-7; D is possibly TRBD1 (6 bases). The germline V gene encodes CDR1 SNHLY and CDR2 FYNNEI. The CDR3 length is 14 residues. V lost 4 bases, J lost 2 bases, and 12 bases lay in between. The CDR3 reads CASSAQGSTYEQYF. CDR3 sequence (DNA): TGTGCCAGCAGTGCTCAGGGGTCCACCTACGAGCAGTACTTC.

This chain connects TRBV7-6 to TRBJ2-3, with a weak D call TRBD2 (6 bases). CDR1 is SGHVS and CDR2 is FNYEAQ in the germline V gene. The length of the CDR3 is 16 residues. V was cut by 1 base and J by 2 bases, with 13 bases left in between. CDR3 in DNA: TGTGCCAGCAGCTTAGTAGGGGAGGCCCTCACAGATACGCAGTATTTT. Its protein is CASSLVGEALTDTQYF. The whole variable domain, remainder taken from reference TRBV7-6 and TRBJ2-3, is GAGVSQSPRYKVTKRGQDVALRCDPISGHVSLYWYRQALGQGPEFLTYFNYEAQQDKSGLPNDRFSAERPEGSISTLTIQRTEQRDSAMYRCASSLVGEALTDTQYFGPGTRLTVL.

In regard to this clone: The junction shows a germline mismatch at one end, possibly a read error. This chain links TRBV6-1 with TRBJ1-2, with D possibly TRBD1 on 5 matching bases. CDR1 and CDR2 from the germline V gene are MNHNS and SASEGT. The CDR3 is 12 amino acids. In nucleotides, the CDR3 is TGTGCCAGCAGTCCCTTAGGGGATTCTGTCTTCTTC. This translates into CASSPLGDSVFF.

V is TRBV7-3 and J is TRBJ1-2; 10 bases align to TRBD1. V gave up 5 bases and J gave up 5 bases; unmatched junction bases: 5. Per the germline V gene, CDR1 is SGHTA and CDR2 is FQGTGA. The CDR3 has 14 amino acids. CDR3 sequence: CASSLSGQGYGYTF. Here the CDR3 DNA reads TGTGCCAGCAGCCTCTCGGGACAGGGGTATGGCTACACCTTC.

The genes are TRBV19 and TRBJ2-5; 7 bases are a match to TRBD1. The J call is doubtful: the DNA matches TRBJ2-7 better. The CDR3 has 14 residues. Germline V CDR1 and CDR2: LNHDA, SQIVND (reference sequence). DNA for the CDR3: TGTGCCAGTAGTACCCCGGGACAGAAATACGAGCAGTACTTC. It yields the protein CASSTPGQKYEQYF.